Many counts were recorded for the clone carrying this T cell receptor beta chain. Trimming took off 6 bases at V and 0 bases at J, with 4 bases between the two ends. CDR1 is SGDLS, CDR2 YYNGEE, per germline. The CDR3 length is 13 residues. In the study's own analysis: From reference gene primer amplification, estimates of nucleated cell counts were derived. Only in-frame clones appear in the TCRdb table, and some are missing; sequencing was by immunoSEQ multiplex PCR. V, J and clone size are taken as reported in that table, and D and trimming were inferred from the DNA itself. Of 290,000 or so clones listed, around 87% are singletons. This record belongs to a study of blood T cell repertoires in COVID-19. Study-level background: COVID-19 samples collected from the United States, Italy and Spain covered acute and convalescent phases. PBMCs, B-cell-depleted T cells, or T cells were the source of the cDNA or gDNA that made up the material.

The sequenced sample consisted of peripheral blood. The chain combines TRBV9 with TRBJ2-6; D unresolved. The origin of this receptor is a man between 65 and 79 years old with acute or convalescent COVID-19. The CDR3 DNA is TGTGCCAGCACTAGCTCTGGGGCCAACGTCCTGACTTTC. This codes for CASTSSGANVLTF.